Listed below are T cell receptor beta chains from one sample, sequenced in a study of cytomegalovirus exposure and HLA in healthy donors. Generated by immunoSEQ multiplex PCR, the TCRdb table keeps only in-frame clones and is missing some. The sample records about 120,000 clones, around 81% being singletons. The source material was PBMCs. The receptors were gathered from a female donor in good health and CMV-seronegative. Each CDR3 is given with its conserved first and last residue. Each record gives: D gene, V gene, J gene, clone size, CDR3 DNA, CDR3 protein. The D gene is left open where the match is weak. Size is omitted from some rows. Given values are once, few, many or a class for expanded clones.

D: NA; V: TRBV30; J: TRBJ2-5; size: NA; DNA: TGTGCCTGGAGTTCCAGCGGAGAGACCCAGTACTTC; CDR3: CAWSSSGETQYF
D: NA; V: TRBV30; J: TRBJ1-1; size: NA; DNA: TGTGCCTGGAAGCAGGGGCCGAACACTGAAGCTTTCTTT; CDR3: CAWKQGPNTEAFF
D: TRBD1; V: TRBV7-8; J: TRBJ2-1; size: NA; DNA: TGTGCCAGCAGCTTATTAGGGGGGGACAGGGGGCATGATGAGCAGTTCTTC; CDR3: CASSLLGGDRGHDEQFF
D: TRBD1; V: TRBV7-9; J: TRBJ2-6; size: NA; DNA: TGTGCCAGCAGCTTAGACAGGGGGCTTGATGGGGCCAACGGCCTGACTTTC; CDR3: CASSLDRGLDGANGLTF
D: NA; V: TRBV28; J: TRBJ1-2; size: once; DNA: TGTGCCAGCAGTTCACAGGGCCCGAACTATGGCTACACCTTC; CDR3: CASSSQGPNYGYTF
D: NA; V: TRBV30; J: TRBJ2-3; size: NA; DNA: TGTGCCTGGAGTGTCTTGTGGGGGCCACAGGGAGATACGCAGTATTTT; CDR3: CAWSVLWGPQGDTQYF
D: TRBD2; V: TRBV28; J: TRBJ2-7; size: NA; DNA: TGTGCCAGCAGTCGAAGGGACTATGACTACGAGCAGTACTTC; CDR3: CASSRRDYDYEQYF
D: NA; V: TRBV11-2; J: TRBJ2-2; size: few; DNA: TGTGCCAGCAGCTTGGCTATAGGGGAATTGGACACCGGGGAGCTGTTTTTT; CDR3: CASSLAIGELDTGELFF
D: TRBD1; V: TRBV6-1; J: TRBJ2-2; size: NA; DNA: TGTGCCAGCAGTGGCGGACAGGGTAACATCGGGGAGCTGTTTTTT; CDR3: CASSGGQGNIGELFF
D: TRBD2; V: TRBV10-1; J: TRBJ2-2; size: NA; DNA: TGCGCCAGCAGTCCCTCCCGGCGGGAGGGGAACACCGGGGAGCTGTTTTTT; CDR3: CASSPSRREGNTGELFF
D: NA; V: TRBV19; J: TRBJ1-6; size: NA; DNA: TGTGCCAGTTGTGAGACTTTCTATAATTCACCCCTCCACTTT; CDR3: CASCETFYNSPLHF
D: NA; V: TRBV6-1; J: TRBJ1-5; size: NA; DNA: TGTGCCAGCAGGACAGATCAAGTCGAGCCCCAGCATTTT; CDR3: CASRTDQVEPQHF
D: NA; V: TRBV7-8; J: TRBJ2-7; size: NA; DNA: TGTGCCAGCAGCGTCGGGGATCCTTCCTACGAGCAGTACTTC; CDR3: CASSVGDPSYEQYF
D: NA; V: TRBV29-1; J: TRBJ2-3; size: NA; DNA: TGCAGCATCAGAAGCACAGATACGCAGTATTTT; CDR3: CSIRSTDTQYF
D: NA; V: TRBV9; J: TRBJ1-1; size: few; DNA: TGTGCCAGCAGCGCTGGGGGGATGAACACTGAAGCTTTCTTT; CDR3: CASSAGGMNTEAFF
D: TRBD1; V: TRBV5-1; J: TRBJ2-7; size: NA; DNA: TGCGCCAGCAGCTGGGGACAGGGGGGTGGCTACGAGCAGTACTTC; CDR3: CASSWGQGGGYEQYF
D: NA; V: TRBV11-2; J: TRBJ1-2; size: NA; DNA: TGTGCCAGCAGCCAACAGTTGGGCTACACCTTC; CDR3: CASSQQLGYTF
D: NA; V: TRBV19; J: TRBJ2-1; size: NA; DNA: TGTGCCAGTAGTACGACTAGTCGAGGCATCAGGGAGCAGTTCTTC; CDR3: CASSTTSRGIREQFF
D: TRBD1; V: TRBV2; J: TRBJ2-5; size: NA; DNA: TGTGCCAGCAGTCCCAATACCGGGACAGGGGTTACCCAGTACTTC; CDR3: CASSPNTGTGVTQYF
D: TRBD1; V: TRBV5-1; J: TRBJ2-7; size: NA; DNA: TGCGCCAGCAGCTTGTCAGGGGGTCCCTCCGAGCAGTACTTC; CDR3: CASSLSGGPSEQYF
D: NA; V: TRBV11-2; J: TRBJ1-6; size: NA; DNA: TGTGCCACAACCGGGAGCCCAAATTCACCCCTCCACTTT; CDR3: CATTGSPNSPLHF
D: NA; V: TRBV11-3; J: TRBJ2-2; size: NA; DNA: TGTGCCAGCAGCATTTTATCCGGGGAGCTGTTTTTT; CDR3: CASSILSGELFF
D: NA; V: TRBV27; J: TRBJ1-1; size: NA; DNA: TGTGCCAGCAGTTCCCTGGGAGCGAACACTGAAGCTTTCTTT; CDR3: CASSSLGANTEAFF
D: NA; V: TRBV18; J: TRBJ1-5; size: NA; DNA: TGTGCCAGCTCACCCTACGCATCAGGGAGCAATCAGCCCCAGCATTTT; CDR3: CASSPYASGSNQPQHF
D: NA; V: TRBV2; J: TRBJ2-5; size: NA; DNA: TGTGCCAGCAGTGCGGGTAGGGGCCAAGAGACCCAGTACTTC; CDR3: CASSAGRGQETQYF
D: NA; V: TRBV7-9; J: TRBJ2-1; size: NA; DNA: TGTTCCAGCAGCCCAGGCACGCGCTCCTACAATGAGCAGTTCTTC; CDR3: CSSSPGTRSYNEQFF
D: TRBD1; V: TRBV7-9; J: TRBJ2-7; size: NA; DNA: TGTGCCGGGACAGGGAGCTCCTACGAGCAGTACTTC; CDR3: CAGTGSSYEQYF
D: TRBD1; V: TRBV30; J: TRBJ1-6; size: few; DNA: TGTGCCTGGGCCGTGACAGGGTACCCTTCACCCCTCCACTTT; CDR3: CAWAVTGYPSPLHF
D: NA; V: TRBV28; J: TRBJ1-2; size: NA; DNA: TGTGCCAGCAGTTTCTCAGGGAGGGGCGGCTACACCTTC; CDR3: CASSFSGRGGYTF
D: NA; V: TRBV28; J: TRBJ1-1; size: few; DNA: TGTGCCAGCAGTTTAGGCAACCAGGGGGCTTTCTTT; CDR3: CASSLGNQGAFF
D: NA; V: TRBV27; J: TRBJ2-1; size: NA; DNA: TGTGCCAGCAACGCATTTAGCGTACCGAACTCCTACAATGAGCAGTTCTTC; CDR3: CASNAFSVPNSYNEQFF
D: TRBD1; V: TRBV5-1; J: TRBJ1-2; size: NA; DNA: TGCGCCAGCAGCTTGAATCAGGGGGCGCGAGGCTACACCTTC; CDR3: CASSLNQGARGYTF
D: TRBD1; V: TRBV7-2; J: TRBJ1-2; size: NA; DNA: TGTGCCAGCAGCTTGACATCAACAGGGGGCGGCTACACCTTC; CDR3: CASSLTSTGGGYTF
D: TRBD2; V: TRBV5-4; J: TRBJ2-7; size: NA; DNA: TGTGCCAGCAGCTTCTCCATACTAGCGGGTTCGAGTGGGAGAAACGAGCAGTACTTC; CDR3: CASSFSILAGSSGRNEQYF
D: TRBD2; V: TRBV25-1; J: TRBJ2-1; size: NA; DNA: TGTGCCAGCAGTGATCGGGCGGGGGGGCCCCCTTACCGTGAGCAGTTCTTC; CDR3: CASSDRAGGPPYREQFF
D: NA; V: TRBV28; J: TRBJ2-5; size: NA; DNA: TGTGCCAGCAGCCAAAATCGGGCAGGGGGGTACCAAGAGACCCAGTACTTC; CDR3: CASSQNRAGGYQETQYF
D: TRBD1; V: TRBV27; J: TRBJ1-2; size: once; DNA: TGTGCCAGCAGTCTCAGGACAGGGGGCGCAAACTATGGCTACACCTTC; CDR3: CASSLRTGGANYGYTF
D: TRBD1; V: TRBV2; J: TRBJ1-2; size: NA; DNA: TGTGCCAGCAGGGACAGGGGTCTTTACTATGGCTACACCTTC; CDR3: CASRDRGLYYGYTF
D: NA; V: TRBV5-6; J: TRBJ2-1; size: once; DNA: TGTGCCAGCAGTTTCCGGACTCAAAACAATGAGCAGTTCTTC; CDR3: CASSFRTQNNEQFF
D: NA; V: TRBV15; J: TRBJ1-4; size: few; DNA: TGTGCCACCAAGACAGGCGGTCGCGAAAAACTGTTTTTT; CDR3: CATKTGGREKLFF
D: NA; V: TRBV12-2; J: TRBJ2-2; size: NA; DNA: TGTGCAAGTCGCTCGACCCCAGCTAGCGGCGGCACCGGGGAGCTGTTTTTT; CDR3: CASRSTPASGGTGELFF
D: NA; V: TRBV4-1; J: TRBJ1-2; size: NA; DNA: TGCGCCAGCAGCGGACCGGGCAGGGGAGGGTTGGGCTACACCTTC; CDR3: CASSGPGRGGLGYTF
D: TRBD2; V: TRBV4-2; J: TRBJ2-2; size: NA; DNA: TGTGCCAGCACTCCCGCGGATATGTCTAGCGGGGGGGCCGGGGAGCTGTTTTTT; CDR3: CASTPADMSSGGAGELFF
D: TRBD2; V: TRBV19; J: TRBJ2-1; size: NA; DNA: TGTGCCAGTAGGGAACTAGCGGGGAAAGACAATGAGCAGTTCTTC; CDR3: CASRELAGKDNEQFF